These 3 T cell receptor beta chains were sequenced from one sample in a study of post-analysis software for immune sequencing data. Unique molecular identifiers tagged the TCR beta cDNA libraries. One entry per CDR3 protein results from TCRdb running MiXCR on the PCR reads. The repertoire holds under 200,000 distinct CDR3 sequences, roughly 35% seen once, with about 26% in the top ten. The specimen was blood, collected after autologous hematopoietic stem cell transplantation. The receptor source for this set is a girl between 5 and 17 years old with multiple sclerosis.

The CDR3 spells CASSIGLAGGTDTQYF. In DNA form, the CDR3 reads TGTGCCAGTAGTATCGGGCTAGCGGGAGGCACAGATACGCAGTATTTT. The chain recombines TRBV19 with TRBJ2-3; TRBD2 matches at 10 bases. Germline CDR1 is LNHDA and CDR2 is SQIVND (reference sequence). The trim removed 3 bases at V and 1 base at J, leaving 4 bases unmatched. The CDR3 extends over 16 amino acids.

The J gene is TRBJ2-7, the V gene TRBV29-1, with 9 bases matching TRBD2. Trimming took 1 base from V and 4 from J; bases not matched to a gene: 5. The CDR3 totals 14 residues. Germline V gene data show CDR1 as SQVTM and CDR2 as ANQGSEA. CDR3 nucleotides: TGCAGCGTTGAAGGGTTAGCGGGAGAATACGAGCAGTACTTC. The encoded protein is CSVEGLAGEYEQYF.

The chain uses TRBV3-1 and TRBJ2-5; D might be TRBD1 (6 bases). The CDR3 runs to 16 residues. Germline V gene lookup returns CDR1 LGHDT and CDR2 YNNKEL (reference sequence). V lost 1 base and J lost 5, with 17 bases in between. CDR3 region: CASSQVKGDLWETQYF. The DNA for the CDR3 is TGTGCCAGCAGCCAAGTAAAGGGGGACCTCTGGGAGACCCAGTACTTC.